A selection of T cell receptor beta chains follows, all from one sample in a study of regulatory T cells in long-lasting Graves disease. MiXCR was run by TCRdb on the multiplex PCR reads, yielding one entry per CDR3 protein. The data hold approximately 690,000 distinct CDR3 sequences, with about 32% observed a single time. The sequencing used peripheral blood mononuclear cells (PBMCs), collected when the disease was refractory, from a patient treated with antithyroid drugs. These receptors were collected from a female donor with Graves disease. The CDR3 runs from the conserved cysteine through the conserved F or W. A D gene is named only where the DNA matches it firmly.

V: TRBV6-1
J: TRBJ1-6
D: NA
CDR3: CASSELMQGEGSPLHF

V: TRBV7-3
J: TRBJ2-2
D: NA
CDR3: CASSLGRSTGELFF

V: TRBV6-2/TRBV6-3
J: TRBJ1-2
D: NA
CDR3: CASSYRAMHGYTF

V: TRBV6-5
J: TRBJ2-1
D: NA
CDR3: CASSYEGRDYNEQFF

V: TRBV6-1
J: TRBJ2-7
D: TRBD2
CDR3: CASSGSSGSYEQYF

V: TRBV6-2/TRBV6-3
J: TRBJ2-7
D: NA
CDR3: CASVPLGSYEQYF

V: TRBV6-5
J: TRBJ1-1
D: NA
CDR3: CASSYETALNTEAFF

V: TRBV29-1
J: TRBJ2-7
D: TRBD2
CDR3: CSSRTSGLEQYF

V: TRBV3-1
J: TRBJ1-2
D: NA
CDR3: CASSQANRPGNGYTF

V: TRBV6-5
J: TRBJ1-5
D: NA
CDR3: CASSYSIRQPQHF

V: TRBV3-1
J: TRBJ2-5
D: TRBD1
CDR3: CASSQVGGSETQYF

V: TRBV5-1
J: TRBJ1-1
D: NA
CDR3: CASSLIPTGGNTEAFF

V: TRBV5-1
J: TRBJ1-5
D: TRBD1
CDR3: CASSLGTGGNQPQHF

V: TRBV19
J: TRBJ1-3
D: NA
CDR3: CATFTGSGNTIYF

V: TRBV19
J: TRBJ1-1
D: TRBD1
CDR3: CASRNRDRGTEAFF

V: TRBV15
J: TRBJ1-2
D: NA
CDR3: CATSRPGDFSGYTF

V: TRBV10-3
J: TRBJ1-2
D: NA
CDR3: CAISTQSYGYTF

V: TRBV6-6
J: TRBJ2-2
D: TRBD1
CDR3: CASSYSIWARGRSDTGELFF

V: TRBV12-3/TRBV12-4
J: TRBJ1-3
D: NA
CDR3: CASTSGYGNTIYF

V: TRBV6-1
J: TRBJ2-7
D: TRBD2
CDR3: CASSGGLAGIYEQYF

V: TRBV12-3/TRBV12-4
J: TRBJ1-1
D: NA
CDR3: CASSPGGARTEAFF